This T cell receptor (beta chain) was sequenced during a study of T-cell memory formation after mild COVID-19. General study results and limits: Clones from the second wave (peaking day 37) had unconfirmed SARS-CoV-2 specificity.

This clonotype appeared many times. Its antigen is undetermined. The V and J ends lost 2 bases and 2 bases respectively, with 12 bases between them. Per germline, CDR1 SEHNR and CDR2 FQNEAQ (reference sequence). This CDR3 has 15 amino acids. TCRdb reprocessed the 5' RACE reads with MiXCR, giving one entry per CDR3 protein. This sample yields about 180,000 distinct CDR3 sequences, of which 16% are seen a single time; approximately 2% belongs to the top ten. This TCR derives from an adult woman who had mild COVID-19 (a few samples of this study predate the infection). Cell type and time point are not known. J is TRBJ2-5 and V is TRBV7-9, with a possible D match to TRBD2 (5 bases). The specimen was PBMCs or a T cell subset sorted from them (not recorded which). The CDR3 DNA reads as TGTGCCAGCAGCTTAAGTGGAGGCTTTCAAGAGACCCAGTACTTC. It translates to CASSLSGGFQETQYF.